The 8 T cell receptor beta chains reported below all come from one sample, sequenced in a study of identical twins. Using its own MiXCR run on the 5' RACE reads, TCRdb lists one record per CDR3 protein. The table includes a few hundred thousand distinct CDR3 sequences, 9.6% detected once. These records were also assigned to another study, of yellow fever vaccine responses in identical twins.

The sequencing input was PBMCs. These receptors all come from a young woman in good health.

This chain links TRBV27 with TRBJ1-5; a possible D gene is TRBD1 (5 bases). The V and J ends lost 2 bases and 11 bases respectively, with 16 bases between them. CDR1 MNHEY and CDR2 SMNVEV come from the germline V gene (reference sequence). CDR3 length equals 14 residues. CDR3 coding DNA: TGTGCCAGCAGTTTACGGACCGGGGGTGAGGCCCAGCATTTT. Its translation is CASSLRTGGEAQHF.

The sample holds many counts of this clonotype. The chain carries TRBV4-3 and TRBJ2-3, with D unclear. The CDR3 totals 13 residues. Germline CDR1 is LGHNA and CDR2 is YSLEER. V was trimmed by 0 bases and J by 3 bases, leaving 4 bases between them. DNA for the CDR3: TGCGCCAGCAGCCAAGAAACAACAGATACGCAGTATTTT. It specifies CASSQETTDTQYF.

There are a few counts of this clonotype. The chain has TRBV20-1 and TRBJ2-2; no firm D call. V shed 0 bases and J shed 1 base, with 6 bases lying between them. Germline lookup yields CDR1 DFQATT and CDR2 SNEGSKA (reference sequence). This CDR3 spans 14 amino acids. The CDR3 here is CSARDLRNTGELFF. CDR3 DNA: TGCAGTGCTAGAGATCTGCGGAACACCGGGGAGCTGTTTTTT.

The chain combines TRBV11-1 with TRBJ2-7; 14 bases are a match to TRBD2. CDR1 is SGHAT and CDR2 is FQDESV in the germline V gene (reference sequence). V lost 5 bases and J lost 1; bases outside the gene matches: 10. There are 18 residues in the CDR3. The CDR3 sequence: CASSKGGLAGGPSYEQYF. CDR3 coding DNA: TGTGCCAGCAGCAAGGGTGGACTAGCGGGAGGCCCATCCTACGAGCAGTACTTC. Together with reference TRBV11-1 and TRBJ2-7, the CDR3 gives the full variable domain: EAEVAQSPRYKITEKSQAVAFWCDPISGHATLYWYRQILGQGPELLVQFQDESVVDDSQLPKDRFSAERLKGVDSTLKIQPAELGDSAMYLCASSKGGLAGGPSYEQYFGPGTRLTVT.

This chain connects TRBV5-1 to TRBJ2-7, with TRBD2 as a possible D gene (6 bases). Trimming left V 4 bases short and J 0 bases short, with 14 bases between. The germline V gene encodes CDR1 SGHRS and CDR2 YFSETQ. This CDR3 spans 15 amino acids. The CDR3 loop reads CASSVGTYSSYEQYF. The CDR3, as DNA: TGCGCCAGCAGCGTCGGGACTTATAGCTCCTACGAGCAGTACTTC.

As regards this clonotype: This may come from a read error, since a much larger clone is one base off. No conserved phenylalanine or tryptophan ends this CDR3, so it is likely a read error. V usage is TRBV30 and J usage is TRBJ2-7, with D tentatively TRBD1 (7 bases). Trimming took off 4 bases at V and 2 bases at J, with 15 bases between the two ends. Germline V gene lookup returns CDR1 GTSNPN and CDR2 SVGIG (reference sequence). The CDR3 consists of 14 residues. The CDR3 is CAWTKQGRTYEQYL. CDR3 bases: TGTGCCTGGACGAAACAGGGGAGGACCTACGAGCAGTACTTG.

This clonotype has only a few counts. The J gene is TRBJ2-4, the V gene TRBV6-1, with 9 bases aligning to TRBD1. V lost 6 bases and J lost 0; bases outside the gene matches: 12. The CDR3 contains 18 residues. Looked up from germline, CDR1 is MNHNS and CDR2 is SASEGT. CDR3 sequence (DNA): TGTGCCAGCAGCCGACACCCGGACAGGGGCCTAGCCAAAAACATTCAGTACTTC. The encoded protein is CASSRHPDRGLAKNIQYF.

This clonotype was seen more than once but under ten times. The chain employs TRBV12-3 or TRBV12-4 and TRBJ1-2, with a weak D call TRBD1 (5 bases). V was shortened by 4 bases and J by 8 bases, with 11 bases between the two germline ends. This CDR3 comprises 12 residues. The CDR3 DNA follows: TGTGCCAGCAGTTCGGGGGGGGAAGGCTACACCTTC. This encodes CASSSGGEGYTF.